This T cell receptor (beta chain) was obtained from a study of identical twins. This clonotype occurred a few times. The antigen remains unidentified. The study, taken as a whole, reports: Modelling underestimated the level of out-of-frame TCR alpha sharing observed in monozygotic twins. Zero-insertion findings could be partly confounded by invariant cells (MAIT and iNKT cells).

The germline V gene has CDR1 SGHRS and CDR2 YFSETQ. The CDR3 loop spans 15 amino acids. Between the trimmed V and J ends, which lost 6 bases and 2 bases, there was a span of 16 bases. After template switching added a universal primer site, the resulting cDNA carried unique molecular identifiers. Each CDR3 protein is one row after TCRdb ran MiXCR on the 5' RACE reads. This table holds 450,000 to 650,000 distinct CDR3 sequences, roughly 15% found once. The data also belong to a second study, concerning yellow fever vaccine responses in identical twins.

What was sequenced was CD4+ T cells sorted from blood. This chain connects TRBV5-1 to TRBJ2-3; D is ambiguous. This receptor was taken from a woman aged 18-30 years in good health. The CDR3: CASKRTQMNTDTQYF. The CDR3 DNA reads TGCGCCAGCAAGAGAACCCAGATGAACACAGATACGCAGTATTTT.